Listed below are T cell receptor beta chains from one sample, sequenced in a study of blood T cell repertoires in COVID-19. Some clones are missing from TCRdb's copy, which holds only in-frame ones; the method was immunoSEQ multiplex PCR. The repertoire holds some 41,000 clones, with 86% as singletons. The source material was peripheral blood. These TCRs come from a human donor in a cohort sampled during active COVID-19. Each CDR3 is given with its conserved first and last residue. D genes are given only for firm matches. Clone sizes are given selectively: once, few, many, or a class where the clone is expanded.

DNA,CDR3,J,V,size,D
TGTGCCAGTAGTATAGATATAGATACGCAGTATTTT,CASSIDIDTQYF,TRBJ2-3,TRBV19,-,-
TGTGCCAGCAGCTTATATTCCCACGAGCAGTACTTC,CASSLYSHEQYF,TRBJ2-7,TRBV7-2,-,-
TGTGCCAGTAGTCTAAAGGGAGCCAGCTCCTACGAGCAGTACTTC,CASSLKGASSYEQYF,TRBJ2-7,TRBV19,-,-
TGTGCCAGCAGCTTTCGACAGGCCCCCCATGGCTACACCTTC,CASSFRQAPHGYTF,TRBJ1-2,TRBV7-2,-,-
TGCGCCAGCAGCTTGGGGGTCGGGACAGGGAGGTACGAGCAGTACTTC,CASSLGVGTGRYEQYF,TRBJ2-7,TRBV5-1,-,TRBD1
TGTGCCAGCAGCTTAGTATTACAGGGCACCGGGGAGCTGTTTTTT,CASSLVLQGTGELFF,TRBJ2-2,TRBV7-8,-,-
TGCAGCGTTTGGACCGGGACAGGGAGCCAGCCCCAGCATTTT,CSVWTGTGSQPQHF,TRBJ1-5,TRBV29-1,-,TRBD1
TGCGCCAGCAGCGGCGGGACAGGGGTGGGAGAGACCCAGTACTTC,CASSGGTGVGETQYF,TRBJ2-5,TRBV5-1,-,TRBD1
TGTGCCAGCAGTCCTACTAGCGACGAGCAGTACTTC,CASSPTSDEQYF,TRBJ2-7,TRBV7-9,-,TRBD2
TGTGCCAGCAGCCAAGAGATGGGGGGCTATGGCTACACCTTC,CASSQEMGGYGYTF,TRBJ1-2,TRBV14,-,-
TGTGCCAGCAGACAGGGTATGACGGAAAAACTGTTTTTT,CASRQGMTEKLFF,TRBJ1-4,TRBV2,-,-
TGTGCCAGCTCACCAGGTCAGGCGGGAGGGACCCAGTACTTC,CASSPGQAGGTQYF,TRBJ2-5,TRBV18,-,TRBD2
TGTGCCAGCAGCGTAGCGGGCAGGGAGAACACTGAAGCTTTCTTT,CASSVAGRENTEAFF,TRBJ1-1,TRBV9,-,-
TGTGCCAGCAGGGGGGGGACAGGGGGCAAATCGGAGACCCAGTACTTC,CASRGGTGGKSETQYF,TRBJ2-5,TRBV27,few,TRBD1
TGCACCAGCAGGATCCCAGGGGGATGGTACGAGCAGTACTTC,CTSRIPGGWYEQYF,TRBJ2-7,TRBV1,few,-
TGTGCCAGTAGTATCGTAGCTATGAACACTGAAGCTTTCTTT,CASSIVAMNTEAFF,TRBJ1-1,TRBV19,-,-
TGTGCCAGCAGTTTCCCGGGACTGAGATCTGGAAACACCATATATTTT,CASSFPGLRSGNTIYF,TRBJ1-3,TRBV6-6,-,-
TGTGCCAGCAGTGAATCGGGAGGGGACACTGAAGCTTTCTTT,CASSESGGDTEAFF,TRBJ1-1,TRBV6-1,few,-
TGTGCCAGCTCACCACGGAGCGGGGCCAAAAACATTCAGTACTTC,CASSPRSGAKNIQYF,TRBJ2-4,TRBV18,-,-
TGCGCCAGCAGCTTGGAAGGACAGGGGGCCCAGCCCCAGCATTTT,CASSLEGQGAQPQHF,TRBJ1-5,TRBV5-1,-,TRBD1
TGTGCCAGTAGTATCGTGACAGGGTCGCTTCAGCCCCAGCATTTT,CASSIVTGSLQPQHF,TRBJ1-5,TRBV19,few,TRBD1
TGTGCCAGCAGCGCCCGATTTGGCGGGGGCCAAGAGACCCAGTACTTC,CASSARFGGGQETQYF,TRBJ2-5,TRBV2,-,TRBD2
TGTGCCAGCTCCCCGATCAATGAGTACGAGCAGTACTTC,CASSPINEYEQYF,TRBJ2-7,TRBV18,-,-
TGTGCCCGCCAACAGGGGGCGCTTGGCTACACCTTC,CARQQGALGYTF,TRBJ1-2,TRBV30,-,TRBD1
TGTGCCAGCAGCGAAGCTTGGGTCGCGGGCAATCAGCCCCAGCATTTT,CASSEAWVAGNQPQHF,TRBJ1-5,TRBV3-1/TRBV3-2,-,-
TGTGCCAGCAGCTCTACAGGGGTAAAGGGCAATGAGCAGTTCTTC,CASSSTGVKGNEQFF,TRBJ2-1,TRBV7-3,-,TRBD1
TGTGCCAGCAGCACTAACTCCGGGGTCGATACGCAGTATTTT,CASSTNSGVDTQYF,TRBJ2-3,TRBV7-9,-,-
TGTGCCATCAGTGAATGGGGAGGAAGCAATCAGCCCCAGCATTTT,CAISEWGGSNQPQHF,TRBJ1-5,TRBV10-3,-,-
TGTGCCAGCAGCCAAGCGAGACGGGACACTGAAGCTTTCTTT,CASSQARRDTEAFF,TRBJ1-1,TRBV14,-,-
TGTGCCAGCAGCTCACCTGGTGAGGGTACTGAAGCTTTCTTT,CASSSPGEGTEAFF,TRBJ1-1,TRBV7-8,-,-
TGTGCCAGCAGCCCGGACAGGGATGGCTATGGCTACACCTTC,CASSPDRDGYGYTF,TRBJ1-2,TRBV7-6,-,TRBD1
TGTGCCAGCAGCGGGTACAGGGAGGGCGAAAAACTGTTTTTT,CASSGYREGEKLFF,TRBJ1-4,TRBV9,-,-
TGTGCCAGCAGCCAAGATCCACAGACTAATGGCTACACCTTC,CASSQDPQTNGYTF,TRBJ1-2,TRBV4-2,-,-
TGTGCCAGTAGGCCCGGGGGGTCGTCAGATACGCAGTATTTT,CASRPGGSSDTQYF,TRBJ2-3,TRBV6-6,-,TRBD2
TGTGCCAGCAGCCAAGGTGGAGGGGGCTTGAATGAGCAGTTCTTC,CASSQGGGGLNEQFF,TRBJ2-1,TRBV3-1/TRBV3-2,-,-
TGTGCCAGCAGCACGGACAGGGCTTACGAGCAGTACTTC,CASSTDRAYEQYF,TRBJ2-7,TRBV12-3/TRBV12-4,-,TRBD1
TGTGCCAGCAGCTTTCTTAGCGGGGGGGGCTACGAGCAGTACTTC,CASSFLSGGGYEQYF,TRBJ2-7,TRBV2,once,TRBD2
TGTGCCAGCTCACATCAGGGGGCGCCGGGAACTCAGCCCCAGCATTTT,CASSHQGAPGTQPQHF,TRBJ1-5,TRBV18,-,TRBD1
TGTGCCAGCAGCTTGGGGGACAGGGGATTTCTCATGAACACTGAAGCTTTCTTT,CASSLGDRGFLMNTEAFF,TRBJ1-1,TRBV5-4,-,TRBD1
TGTGCCAGCAGCTCCTATAGTGGGAGTCCATCTGGAAACACCATATATTTT,CASSSYSGSPSGNTIYF,TRBJ1-3,TRBV5-6,-,-
TGCGCCAGCAGCTTTCTTGGGACAGGGCTGAACACCGGGGAGCTGTTTTTT,CASSFLGTGLNTGELFF,TRBJ2-2,TRBV5-1,-,TRBD1
TGTGCCAGCGGCTATCAAGCCGGGGGCTATGGCTACACCTTC,CASGYQAGGYGYTF,TRBJ1-2,TRBV6-5,-,-
TGTGCCAGCACCTATAAAAGCGGGGGGCCCCAAGGGCAGTTCTTC,CASTYKSGGPQGQFF,TRBJ2-1,TRBV7-2,once,TRBD2
TGTGCCAGCAGTTCCACGGGACAGGGGAATGGGGAGCTGTTTTTT,CASSSTGQGNGELFF,TRBJ2-2,TRBV6-6,-,TRBD1
TGCAGCGTTGTCGGGACAGGGGGTTATGGCTACACCTTC,CSVVGTGGYGYTF,TRBJ1-2,TRBV29-1,-,TRBD1
TGCGCCAGCAGCCCCGGCGTGAGCGGGGGGTTATTTGGGGCCAACGTCCTGACTTTC,CASSPGVSGGLFGANVLTF,TRBJ2-6,TRBV5-1,-,TRBD2
TGCGCCAGCAGCCCAGGGGGTAGCCCTGGAAACACCATATATTTT,CASSPGGSPGNTIYF,TRBJ1-3,TRBV5-1,-,TRBD1
TGTGCCAGCAGGCCAAAGGACTTCGGGGGGACTGAAGCTTTCTTT,CASRPKDFGGTEAFF,TRBJ1-1,TRBV6-6,once,-
TGTGCCAGTAGTACTTCCGCAGGGCCCTACGAGCAGTACTTC,CASSTSAGPYEQYF,TRBJ2-7,TRBV19,-,-
TGTGCCAGCTCACCAGTCGACAGATCTAGCACAGATACGCAGTATTTT,CASSPVDRSSTDTQYF,TRBJ2-3,TRBV18,-,-
TGCGCCAGCAGCCAATCCCTAGCGGGGGGGCTGACAGATACGCAGTATTTT,CASSQSLAGGLTDTQYF,TRBJ2-3,TRBV4-1,-,TRBD2
TGTGCCAGTAGTATAGGTCTGGACAGGCCGTTCTTC,CASSIGLDRPFF,TRBJ2-1,TRBV19,-,TRBD1
TGTGCCAGCAGCTTGGGACTAGCGGGCACAGATACGCAGTATTTT,CASSLGLAGTDTQYF,TRBJ2-3,TRBV5-6,-,TRBD2
TGCGCCAGCAGTTCACAGGGGAAGAGGGAGACCCAGTACTTC,CASSSQGKRETQYF,TRBJ2-5,TRBV10-1,-,TRBD1
TGTGCCAGCAGCTCCGTCCCGACAGGCTCCTATGAAAAACTGTTTTTT,CASSSVPTGSYEKLFF,TRBJ1-4,TRBV5-4,-,-
TGTGCTAGTGGTATATTCGGCCAGGGCGAGGTTGGCTACACCTTC,CASGIFGQGEVGYTF,TRBJ1-2,TRBV12-5,-,-
TGTGCCAGCAGCTCCCGGTCGGGAACCTACGAGCAGTACTTC,CASSSRSGTYEQYF,TRBJ2-7,TRBV5-4,-,-
TGTGCCAGCAGCTTGGGGACGGGAGAGTACGAGCAGTACTTC,CASSLGTGEYEQYF,TRBJ2-7,TRBV11-2,-,-
TGTGCCAGCAGTGGCCAGGGGCGACACAACTACGAGCAGTACTTC,CASSGQGRHNYEQYF,TRBJ2-7,TRBV2,-,-
TGCGCCAGCACCAGCACGAGCGGGGGGGCCAACGGGGAGCTGTTTTTT,CASTSTSGGANGELFF,TRBJ2-2,TRBV5-1,-,TRBD2